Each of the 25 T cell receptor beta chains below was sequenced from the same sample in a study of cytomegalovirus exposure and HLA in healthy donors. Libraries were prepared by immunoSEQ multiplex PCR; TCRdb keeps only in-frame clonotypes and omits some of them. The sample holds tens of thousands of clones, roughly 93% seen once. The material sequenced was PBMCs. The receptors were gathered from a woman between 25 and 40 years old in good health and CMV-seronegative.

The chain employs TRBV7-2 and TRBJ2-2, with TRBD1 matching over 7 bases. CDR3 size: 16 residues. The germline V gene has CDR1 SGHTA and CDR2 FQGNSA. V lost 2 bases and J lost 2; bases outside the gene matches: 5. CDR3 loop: CASSLNGQANTGELFF. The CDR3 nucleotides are TGTGCCAGCAGCTTAAATGGACAGGCAAACACCGGGGAGCTGTTTTTT.

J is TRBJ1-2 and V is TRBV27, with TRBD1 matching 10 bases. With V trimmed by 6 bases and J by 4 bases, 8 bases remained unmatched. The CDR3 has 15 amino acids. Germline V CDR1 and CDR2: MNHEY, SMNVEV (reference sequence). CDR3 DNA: TGTGCCAGCAGCCCTACCGGGACAGGGGTCTATGGCTACACCTTC. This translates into CASSPTGTGVYGYTF.

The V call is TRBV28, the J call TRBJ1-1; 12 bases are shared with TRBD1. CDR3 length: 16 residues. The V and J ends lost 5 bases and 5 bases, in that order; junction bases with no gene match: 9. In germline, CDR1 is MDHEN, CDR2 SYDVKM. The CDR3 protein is CASSAWGQGAGTEAFF. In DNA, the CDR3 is TGTGCCAGCAGTGCATGGGGACAGGGGGCAGGAACTGAAGCTTTCTTT. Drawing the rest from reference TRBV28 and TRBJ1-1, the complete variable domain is DVKVTQSSRYLVKRTGEKVFLECVQDMDHENMFWYRQDPGLGLRLIYFSYDVKMKEKGDIPEGYSVSREKKERFSLILESASTNQTSMYLCASSAWGQGAGTEAFFGQGTRLTVV.

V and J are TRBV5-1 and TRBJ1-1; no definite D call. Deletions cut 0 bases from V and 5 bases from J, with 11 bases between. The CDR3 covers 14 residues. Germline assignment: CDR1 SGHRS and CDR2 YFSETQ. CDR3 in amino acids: CASSLEGSGTEAFF. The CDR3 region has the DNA TGCGCCAGCAGCTTGGAAGGGAGCGGGACTGAAGCTTTCTTT.

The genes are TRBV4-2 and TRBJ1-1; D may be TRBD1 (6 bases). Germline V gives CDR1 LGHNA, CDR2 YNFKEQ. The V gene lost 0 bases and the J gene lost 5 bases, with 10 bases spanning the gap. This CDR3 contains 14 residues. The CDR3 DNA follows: TGTGCCAGCAGCCAAGAAGGGGGATGGACTGAAGCTTTCTTT. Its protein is CASSQEGGWTEAFF.

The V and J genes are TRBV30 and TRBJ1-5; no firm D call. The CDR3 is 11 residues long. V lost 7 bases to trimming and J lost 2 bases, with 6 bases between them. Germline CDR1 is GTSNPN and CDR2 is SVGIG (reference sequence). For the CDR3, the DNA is TGTGCCTCCCGCGGCAATCAGCCCCAGCATTTT. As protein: CASRGNQPQHF. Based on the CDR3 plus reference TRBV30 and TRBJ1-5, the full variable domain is SQTIHQWPATLVQPVGSPLSLECTVEGTSNPNLYWYRQAAGRGLQLLFYSVGIGQISSEVPQNLSASRPQDRQFILSSKKLLLSDSGFYLCASRGNQPQHFGDGTRLSIL.

The CDR3 region is CASSLARRGAPTDTQYF. The DNA for the CDR3 is TGCGCCAGCAGCTTGGCCCGGAGGGGCGCGCCCACAGATACGCAGTATTTT. V and J are TRBV5-1 and TRBJ2-3, with D possibly matching TRBD2 (6 bases). Trimming stripped 0 bases from V and 2 bases from J, with 16 bases between. Germline CDR1 SGHRS, CDR2 YFSETQ. This CDR3 has 17 amino acids.

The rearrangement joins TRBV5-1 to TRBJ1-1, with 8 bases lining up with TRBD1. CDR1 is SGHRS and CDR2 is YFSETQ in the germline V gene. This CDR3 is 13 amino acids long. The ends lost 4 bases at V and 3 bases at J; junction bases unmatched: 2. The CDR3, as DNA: TGCGCCAGCAGCCGACAGGGGTACACTGAAGCTTTCTTT. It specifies CASSRQGYTEAFF. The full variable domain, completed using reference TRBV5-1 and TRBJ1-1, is KAGVTQTPRYLIKTRGQQVTLSCSPISGHRSVSWYQQTPGQGLQFLFEYFSETQRNKGNFPGRFSGRQFSNSRSEMNVSTLELGDSALYLCASSRQGYTEAFFGQGTRLTVV.

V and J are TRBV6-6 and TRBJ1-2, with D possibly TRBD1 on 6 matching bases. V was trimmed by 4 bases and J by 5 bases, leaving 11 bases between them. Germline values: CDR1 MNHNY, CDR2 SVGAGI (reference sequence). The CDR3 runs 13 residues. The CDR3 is CASSSQGQYGYTF. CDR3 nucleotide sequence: TGTGCCAGCAGTTCCCAGGGGCAGTATGGCTACACCTTC.

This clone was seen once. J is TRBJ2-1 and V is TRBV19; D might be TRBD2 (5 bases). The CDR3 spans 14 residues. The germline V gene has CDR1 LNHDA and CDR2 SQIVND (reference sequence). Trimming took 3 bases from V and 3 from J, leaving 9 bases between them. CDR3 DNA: TGTGCCAGTAGTATCAGTGACTACTACAATGAGCAGTTCTTC. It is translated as CASSISDYYNEQFF.

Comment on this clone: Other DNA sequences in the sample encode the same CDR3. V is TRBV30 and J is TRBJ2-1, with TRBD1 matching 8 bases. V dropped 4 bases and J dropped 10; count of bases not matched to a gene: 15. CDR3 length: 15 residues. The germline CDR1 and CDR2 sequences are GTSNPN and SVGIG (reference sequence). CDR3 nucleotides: TGTGCCTGGACCAAAACCGACAGGGGAGTAGGGGAGCAGTTCTTC. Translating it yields CAWTKTDRGVGEQFF.

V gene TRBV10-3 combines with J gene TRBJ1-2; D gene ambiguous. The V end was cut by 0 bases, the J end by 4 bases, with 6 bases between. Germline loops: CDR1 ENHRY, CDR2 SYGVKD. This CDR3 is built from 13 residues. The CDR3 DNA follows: TGTGCCATCAGTGAGTCGGAGCGCTATGGCTACACCTTC. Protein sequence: CAISESERYGYTF.

The CDR3 DNA sequence: TGCGCCAGCAGGAGGACAGGGGGCGTGAGTGAAGCTTTCTTT. Its translation is CASRRTGGVSEAFF. This rearrangement joins TRBV5-1 to TRBJ1-1; TRBD1 agrees at 11 bases. CDR3 length: 14 amino acids. Germline CDR1 SGHRS, CDR2 YFSETQ. J gave up 7 bases and V 5 bases, and 7 bases lay outside the gene matches.

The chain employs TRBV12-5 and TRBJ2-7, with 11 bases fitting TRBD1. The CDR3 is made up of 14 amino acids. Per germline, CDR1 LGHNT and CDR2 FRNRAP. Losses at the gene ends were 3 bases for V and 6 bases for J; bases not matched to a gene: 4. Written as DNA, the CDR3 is TGTGCTAGTGGTTTTGGGACAGGGGGATCCGAGCAGTACTTC. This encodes CASGFGTGGSEQYF. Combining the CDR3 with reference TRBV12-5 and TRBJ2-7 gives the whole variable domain DARVTQTPRHKVTEMGQEVTMRCQPILGHNTVFWYRQTMMQGLELLAYFRNRAPLDDSGMPKDRFSAEMPDATLATLKIQPSEPRDSAVYFCASGFGTGGSEQYFGPGTRLTVT.

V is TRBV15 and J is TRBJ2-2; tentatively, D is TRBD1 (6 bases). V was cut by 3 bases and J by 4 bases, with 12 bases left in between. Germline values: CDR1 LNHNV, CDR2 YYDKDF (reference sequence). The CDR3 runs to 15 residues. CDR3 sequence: CATSRVQGATGELFF. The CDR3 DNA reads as TGTGCCACCAGCAGGGTACAGGGTGCCACCGGGGAGCTGTTTTTT.

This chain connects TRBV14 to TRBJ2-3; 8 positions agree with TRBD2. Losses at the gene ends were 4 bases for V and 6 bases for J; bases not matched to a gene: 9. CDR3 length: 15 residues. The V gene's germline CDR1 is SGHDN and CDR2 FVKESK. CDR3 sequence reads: CASSLGGLVSDTQYF. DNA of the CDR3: TGTGCCAGCAGCCTCGGGGGACTAGTAAGCGATACGCAGTATTTT.

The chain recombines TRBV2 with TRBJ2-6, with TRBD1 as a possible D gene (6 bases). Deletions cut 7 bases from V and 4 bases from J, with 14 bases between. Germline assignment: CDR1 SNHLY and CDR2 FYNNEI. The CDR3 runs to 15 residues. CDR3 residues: CASKIGQLGANVLTF. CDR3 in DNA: TGTGCCAGCAAAATAGGACAGCTGGGGGCCAACGTCCTGACTTTC.

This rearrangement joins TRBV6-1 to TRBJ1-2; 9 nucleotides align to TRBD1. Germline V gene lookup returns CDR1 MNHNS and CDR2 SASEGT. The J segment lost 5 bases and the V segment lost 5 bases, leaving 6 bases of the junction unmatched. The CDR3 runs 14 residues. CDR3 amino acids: CASSFKTGGYGYTF. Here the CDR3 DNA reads TGTGCCAGCAGTTTTAAGACAGGGGGTTATGGCTACACCTTC.

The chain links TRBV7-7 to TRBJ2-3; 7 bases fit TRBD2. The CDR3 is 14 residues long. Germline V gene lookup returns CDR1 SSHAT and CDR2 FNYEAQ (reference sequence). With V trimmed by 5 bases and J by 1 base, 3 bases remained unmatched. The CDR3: CASSRRGGTDTQYF. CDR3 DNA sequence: TGTGCCAGCAGCCGACGGGGGGGCACAGATACGCAGTATTTT.

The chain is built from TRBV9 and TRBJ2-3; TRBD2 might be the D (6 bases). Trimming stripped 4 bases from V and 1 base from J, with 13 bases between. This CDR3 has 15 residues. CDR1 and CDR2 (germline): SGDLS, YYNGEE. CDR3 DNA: TGTGCCAGCAGCCCGGAGGGAGGCCGCACAGATACGCAGTATTTT. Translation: CASSPEGGRTDTQYF.

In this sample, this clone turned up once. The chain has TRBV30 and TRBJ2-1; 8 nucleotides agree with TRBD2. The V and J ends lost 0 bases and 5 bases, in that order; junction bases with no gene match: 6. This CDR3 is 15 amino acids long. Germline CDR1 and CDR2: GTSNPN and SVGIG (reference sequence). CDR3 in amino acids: CAWSVRGRLNNEQFF. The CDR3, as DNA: TGTGCCTGGAGTGTACGCGGGAGGCTGAACAATGAGCAGTTCTTC. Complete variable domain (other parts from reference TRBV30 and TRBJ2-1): SQTIHQWPATLVQPVGSPLSLECTVEGTSNPNLYWYRQAAGRGLQLLFYSVGIGQISSEVPQNLSASRPQDRQFILSSKKLLLSDSGFYLCAWSVRGRLNNEQFFGPGTRLTVL.

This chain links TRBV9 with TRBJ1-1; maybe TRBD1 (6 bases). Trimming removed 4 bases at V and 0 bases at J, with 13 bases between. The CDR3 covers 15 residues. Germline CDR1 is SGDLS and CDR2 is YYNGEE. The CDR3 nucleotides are TGTGCCAGCAGCCCGAGGACAGATTTGAACACTGAAGCTTTCTTT. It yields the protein CASSPRTDLNTEAFF.

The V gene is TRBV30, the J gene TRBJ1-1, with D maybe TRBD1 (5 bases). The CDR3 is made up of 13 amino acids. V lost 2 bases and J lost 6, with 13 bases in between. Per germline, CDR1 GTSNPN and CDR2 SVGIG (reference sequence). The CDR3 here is CAWSPGGGPEAFF. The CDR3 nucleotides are TGTGCCTGGAGTCCTGGGGGAGGGCCTGAAGCTTTCTTT.

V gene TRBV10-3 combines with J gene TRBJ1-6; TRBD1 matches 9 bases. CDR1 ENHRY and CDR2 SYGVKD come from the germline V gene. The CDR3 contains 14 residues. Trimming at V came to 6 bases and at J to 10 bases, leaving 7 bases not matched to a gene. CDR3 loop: CAIRPGQGGSPLHF. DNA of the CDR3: TGTGCCATCAGGCCGGGACAGGGCGGCTCACCCCTCCACTTT.

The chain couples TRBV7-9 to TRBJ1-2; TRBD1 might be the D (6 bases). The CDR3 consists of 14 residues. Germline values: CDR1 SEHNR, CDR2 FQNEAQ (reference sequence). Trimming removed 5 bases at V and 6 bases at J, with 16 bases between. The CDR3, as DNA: TGTGCCAGCAGCCAACAACAGGGTTTGAATGGCTACACCTTC. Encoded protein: CASSQQQGLNGYTF.